The rows below give T cell receptor beta chains drawn from one sample of a study of T cells in Graves' hyperthyroidism and ophthalmopathy. TCRdb reanalysed the multiplex PCR reads using MiXCR and keeps one entry per CDR3 protein. The data show a few hundred thousand distinct CDR3 sequences, just over 45% seen once. The sequenced sample consisted of peripheral blood or thyroid tissue (not recorded which). These receptors were collected from a woman aged 18-29 years with Graves' hyperthyroidism. CDR3s include the opening cysteine and the closing phenylalanine or tryptophan. The order of the fields is J gene, CDR3 length, D gene, clone size, V gene, CDR3 DNA, CDR3 protein. D genes are given only for firm matches. Size values are once, few and many counts, or a class for expanded clones, and some rows have none.

j_call: TRBJ2-2
cdr3_length: 16
d_call: TRBD1
clone_size: few
v_call: TRBV12-3/TRBV12-4
cdr3_nt: TGTGCCAGCAGAACCGACAGGGGACCGAACACCGGGGAGCTGTTTTTT
cdr3_aa: CASRTDRGPNTGELFF

j_call: TRBJ1-2
cdr3_length: 12
d_call: TRBD1
clone_size: once
v_call: TRBV15
cdr3_nt: TGTGCCACCAGGGACAGGGAGGATGGCTACACCTTC
cdr3_aa: CATRDREDGYTF

j_call: TRBJ1-4
cdr3_length: 18
d_call: TRBD1
clone_size: few
v_call: TRBV5-4
cdr3_nt: TGTGCCAGCAGCCGAAATAGGGACAGGGGTTTTACTAATGAAAAACTGTTTTTT
cdr3_aa: CASSRNRDRGFTNEKLFF

j_call: TRBJ2-7
cdr3_length: 12
d_call: .
clone_size: many
v_call: TRBV7-9
cdr3_nt: TGTGCCAGCAGCGGGAACTCCTACGAGCAGTACTTC
cdr3_aa: CASSGNSYEQYF

j_call: TRBJ1-1
cdr3_length: 14
d_call: .
clone_size: many
v_call: TRBV6-1
cdr3_nt: TGTGCCAGCAGTTCTCGGACACCTCCCACTGAAGCTTTCTTT
cdr3_aa: CASSSRTPPTEAFF

j_call: TRBJ2-7
cdr3_length: 12
d_call: .
clone_size: many
v_call: TRBV11-3
cdr3_nt: TGTGCCAGCAGCTTAGCGAAGGGACGGTCGTACTTC
cdr3_aa: CASSLAKGRSYF

j_call: TRBJ2-3
cdr3_length: 16
d_call: TRBD1
clone_size: .
v_call: TRBV24-1
cdr3_nt: TGTGCCACCAGTGATTGGGACAGGGCAGCGGCAGATACGCAGTATTTT
cdr3_aa: CATSDWDRAAADTQYF

j_call: TRBJ2-2
cdr3_length: 19
d_call: .
clone_size: few
v_call: TRBV4-1
cdr3_nt: TGCGCCAGCAGGAGTTCAATGAGGGACTGGCGGGAGAACACCGGGGAGCTGTTTTTT
cdr3_aa: CASRSSMRDWRENTGELFF

j_call: TRBJ2-2
cdr3_length: 16
d_call: .
clone_size: .
v_call: TRBV10-3
cdr3_nt: TGTGCCATCAACCCGGGACGGGGGGCGAACACCCGGGAGCTGTTTTTT
cdr3_aa: CAINPGRGANTRELFF

j_call: TRBJ2-1
cdr3_length: 14
d_call: .
clone_size: .
v_call: TRBV11-1
cdr3_nt: TGTGCCAGCCACGACGGGGGATGTCGCAATGAGCAGTTCTTC
cdr3_aa: CASHDGGCRNEQFF

j_call: TRBJ2-3
cdr3_length: 19
d_call: TRBD2
clone_size: .
v_call: TRBV9
cdr3_nt: TGTGCCAGCAGCGACTCCCCGGGACTAGCGGGATTCCCCACAGATACGCAGTATTTT
cdr3_aa: CASSDSPGLAGFPTDTQYF